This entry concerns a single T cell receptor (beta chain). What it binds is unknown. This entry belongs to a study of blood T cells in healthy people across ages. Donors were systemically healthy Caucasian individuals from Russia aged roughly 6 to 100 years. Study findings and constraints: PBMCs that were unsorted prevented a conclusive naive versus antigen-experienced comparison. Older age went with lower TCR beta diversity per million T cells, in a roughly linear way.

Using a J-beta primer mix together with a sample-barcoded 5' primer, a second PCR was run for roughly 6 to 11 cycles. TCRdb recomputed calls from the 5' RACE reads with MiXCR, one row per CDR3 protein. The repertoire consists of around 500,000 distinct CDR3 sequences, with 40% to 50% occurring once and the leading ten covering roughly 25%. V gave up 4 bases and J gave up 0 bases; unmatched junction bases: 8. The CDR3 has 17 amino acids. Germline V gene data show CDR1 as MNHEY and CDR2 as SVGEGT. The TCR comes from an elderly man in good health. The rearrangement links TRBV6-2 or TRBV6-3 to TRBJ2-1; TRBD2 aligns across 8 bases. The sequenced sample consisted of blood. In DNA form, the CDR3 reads TGTGCCAGCAGTTTCTCCGGACTAGCTCTCTCCTACAATGAGCAGTTCTTC. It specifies CASSFSGLALSYNEQFF.